Shown below are 29 T cell receptor beta chains from a single sample sequenced in a study of shared clonotypes between healthy human individuals (dated by TCRdb to between 2020 and 2021). CD8 naive samples consisted of CD45RO-negative cells that were positively selected for CCR7, yielding a CD45RA+CCR7+ population without TemRA cells. Library method: the immunoSEQ multiplex PCR assay. In TCRdb, the immuneACCESS table is reduced to in-frame sequences with V and J assigned. These tables do not hold every clone; where another copy was compared, an unresolved V gene accounts for under half, and the others remain unexplained. Here the sample has some 630,000 clones; around 96% occur a single time. More than 0.085% of the sample goes to the ten largest clones. Material for sequencing was naive CD8+ T cells sorted from blood. The cell subset or site label on this specimen signifies: CD45RA+CCR7+. The receptors come from a woman in her twenties or thirties in good health.

On this clone itself: Other DNA sequences from this sample encode an identical CDR3 as well. This chain uses TRBV6-5 with TRBJ2-5, with 7 bases matching TRBD2. CDR3 length: 15 amino acids. J was trimmed by 1 base and V by 3 bases; bases with no gene match: 5. CDR1 and CDR2 from the germline V gene are MNHEY and SVGAGI. This CDR3 reads CASSYTLAVQETQYF. CDR3 DNA sequence: TGTGCCAGCAGTTATACCCTAGCGGTCCAAGAGACCCAGTACTTC.

In nucleotides, the CDR3 is TGTGCCAGCAGCTTGATACGTGAAGCTTTCTTT. Encoded protein: CASSLIREAFF. The chain links TRBV13 to TRBJ1-1; D is uncertain. V was shortened by 3 bases and J by 7 bases, with 6 bases between the two germline ends. This CDR3 is built from 11 residues. CDR1 is PRHDT and CDR2 is FYEKMQ in the germline V gene (reference sequence). The full variable domain, with the rest looked up from reference TRBV13 and TRBJ1-1, is AAGVIQSPRHLIKEKRETATLKCYPIPRHDTVYWYQQGPGQDPQFLISFYEKMQSDKGSIPDRFSAQQFSDYHSELNMSSLELGDSALYFCASSLIREAFFGQGTRLTVV.

The chain couples TRBV11-2 to TRBJ2-3, with D perhaps matching TRBD2 (7 bases). Trimming removed 1 base from V and 4 bases from J, with 15 bases in between. CDR1 SGHAT and CDR2 FQNNGV come from the germline V gene. The CDR3 extends over 16 amino acids. Written as DNA, the CDR3 is TGTGCCAGCAGCTTAGGGTGGGGGGGACAAGCAGATACGCAGTATTTT. Translation: CASSLGWGGQADTQYF.

The chain couples TRBV7-7 to TRBJ2-1; TRBD2 might be the D (6 bases). This CDR3 has 16 residues. The V end lost 2 bases, the J end lost 5 bases, and 16 bases lay between the germline ends. Per the germline V gene, CDR1 is SSHAT and CDR2 is FNYEAQ (reference sequence). The CDR3 DNA is TGTGCCAGCAGCTTATCCCCTAGCGATGTAGACAATGAGCAGTTCTTC. It yields the protein CASSLSPSDVDNEQFF.

V is TRBV2 and J is TRBJ2-1, with TRBD2 matching over 15 bases. CDR3 length: 15 residues. Unmatched junction bases numbered 6, after V lost 8 bases and J lost 7 bases. CDR1 is SNHLY and CDR2 is FYNNEI in the germline V gene. For the CDR3, the DNA is TGTGCCAGCGCTTGGACTAGCGGGAGGGGGAATGAGCAGTTCTTC. This gives the protein CASAWTSGRGNEQFF.

This sequence joins TRBV4-1 and TRBJ1-2; D perhaps matches TRBD1 (5 bases). Germline CDR1 reads MGHRA; CDR2 reads YSYEKL. With 0 bases removed from V and 0 bases from J, the gap between germline ends came to 14 bases. This CDR3 has 17 amino acids. The CDR3 loop is CASSQDLGVEANYGYTF. The CDR3 DNA follows: TGCGCCAGCAGCCAAGATCTGGGGGTAGAAGCTAACTATGGCTACACCTTC.

The chain has TRBV7-8 and TRBJ2-7; TRBD2 aligns across 9 bases. This CDR3 is built from 15 residues. J gave up 4 bases and V 5 bases, and 9 bases lay outside the gene matches. Germline CDR1 SGHVS, CDR2 FQNEAQ. As DNA, the CDR3 is TGTGCCAGCAGCGGGATAGGCGGGAGGGAATACGAGCAGTACTTC. Its translation: CASSGIGGREYEQYF.

V and J are TRBV5-6 and TRBJ2-3; the match to TRBD2 covers 9 bases. The germline CDR1 and CDR2 sequences are SGHDT and YYEEEE. Unmatched junction bases numbered 11, after V lost 3 bases and J lost 6 bases. CDR3 length: 16 residues. CDR3 loop: CASSSLSGGREDTQYF. As DNA, the CDR3 is TGTGCCAGCAGCTCGCTTAGCGGGGGCCGAGAGGATACGCAGTATTTT. Looking up the rest from reference TRBV5-6 and TRBJ2-3 gives the full variable domain: DAGVTQSPTHLIKTRGQQVTLRCSPKSGHDTVSWYQQALGQGPQFIFQYYEEEERQRGNFPDRFSGHQFPNYSSELNVNALLLGDSALYLCASSSLSGGREDTQYFGPGTRLTVL.

The V and J genes are TRBV2 and TRBJ2-5; 7 positions agree with TRBD2. The J call may be wrong; the DNA end is better matched by TRBJ2-7. Germline values: CDR1 SNHLY, CDR2 FYNNEI. There are 16 residues in the CDR3. CDR3 sequence (DNA): TGTGCCAGCAGTGAAGCGGGAGGGCAGGGCTCCTACGAGCAGTACTTC. This gives the protein CASSEAGGQGSYEQYF.

The chain carries TRBV6-1 and TRBJ1-2; no reliable D call. The length of the CDR3 is 15 residues. Germline CDR1 and CDR2: MNHNS and SASEGT. Trimming left V 1 base short and J 4 bases short, with 13 bases between. The CDR3 DNA reads as TGTGCCAGCAGTGAAGGGGTGCGAGCATCCTATGGCTACACCTTC. Protein sequence: CASSEGVRASYGYTF.

The chain is built from TRBV5-1 and TRBJ2-1; 7 positions agree with TRBD2. This CDR3 contains 20 residues. Germline CDR1 is SGHRS and CDR2 is YFSETQ. With 6 bases clipped from V and 0 bases from J, the junction kept 21 bases outside the gene matches. The CDR3 bases are TGCGCCAGCAAAAAGGGGAAGCTAGCGGTGAAGACTATCTCCTACAATGAGCAGTTCTTC. Its protein product is CASKKGKLAVKTISYNEQFF.

This chain connects TRBV4-1 to TRBJ2-3, with D possibly TRBD1 on 7 matching bases. Germline V lookup: CDR1 MGHRA, CDR2 YSYEKL. CDR3 length: 15 amino acids. V shed 1 base and J shed 3 bases, with 11 bases lying between them. In DNA form, the CDR3 reads TGCGCCAGCAGCCAAGTGGAGGGGGCGACAGATACGCAGTATTTT. Protein: CASSQVEGATDTQYF.

In nucleotides, the CDR3 is TGTGCCAGCAGTGAAGCGCTGACAGGGAGGGAAAAACTGTTTTTT. Translating gives CASSEALTGREKLFF. This chain connects TRBV2 to TRBJ1-4; 7 bases line up with TRBD1. Germline V gene data show CDR1 as SNHLY and CDR2 as FYNNEI. The CDR3 spans 15 residues. V was pared by 0 bases and J by 8 bases, with 6 bases of the junction left unmatched.

The chain carries TRBV10-1 and TRBJ2-2; D might be TRBD1 or TRBD2, each matching 5 bases. The germline V gene encodes CDR1 WNHNN and CDR2 SYGVQD (reference sequence). This CDR3 spans 17 amino acids. V shed 4 bases and J shed 0 bases, with 15 bases lying between them. The CDR3 bases are TGCGCCAGCAGTGCTATACCCGGGACGACGAACACCGGGGAGCTGTTTTTT. Amino acid sequence: CASSAIPGTTNTGELFF.

The chain joins TRBV15 to TRBJ2-5; 11 positions match TRBD2. From germline, CDR1 is LNHNV and CDR2 YYDKDF (reference sequence). V was pared by 6 bases and J by 2 bases, with 5 bases of the junction left unmatched. There are 15 residues in the CDR3. The CDR3 spells CATSSRLAGQETQYF. The CDR3 coding sequence is TGTGCCACCAGTTCAAGACTAGCGGGGCAAGAGACCCAGTACTTC.

V usage is TRBV11-2 and J usage is TRBJ2-7; 7 bases line up with TRBD2. CDR1 and CDR2 (germline): SGHAT, FQNNGV. The CDR3 loop spans 15 amino acids. After removal of 7 bases from V and 4 bases from J, the junction contained 13 bases not matched to a gene. In DNA, the CDR3 is TGTGCCAGCACCTTGGGGGGGGGAATCGGGTACGAGCAGTACTTC. Translated, it gives CASTLGGGIGYEQYF.

This chain connects TRBV7-6 to TRBJ1-5; the match to TRBD1 covers 8 bases. This CDR3 is 15 amino acids long. V dropped 5 bases and J dropped 4; count of bases not matched to a gene: 7. Germline loops: CDR1 SGHVS, CDR2 FNYEAQ. As DNA, the CDR3 is TGTGCCAGCAGCACGACAGGGGCTCCAAATCAGCCCCAGCATTTT. It is translated as CASSTTGAPNQPQHF.

The CDR3 DNA reads as TGTGCCAGCAGAGCGGGGCCCGCTAGCACAGATACGCAGTATTTT. Its protein product is CASRAGPASTDTQYF. The V call is TRBV11-2, the J call TRBJ2-3, with 7 nucleotides matching TRBD2. The length of the CDR3 is 15 residues. Germline V gene data show CDR1 as SGHAT and CDR2 as FQNNGV. The V and J ends lost 6 bases and 0 bases, in that order; junction bases with no gene match: 6.

The J gene is TRBJ2-7, the V gene TRBV4-1; the D call may be TRBD1 or TRBD2 (5 bases each). Germline CDR1 reads MGHRA; CDR2 reads YSYEKL. The CDR3 spans 16 residues. Trimming shortened V by 0 bases and J by 2 bases, and 14 bases separated the two germline ends. The CDR3 sequence is CASSQEVQDFTYEQYF. DNA of the CDR3: TGCGCCAGCAGCCAAGAGGTACAGGACTTCACCTACGAGCAGTACTTC.

This clone was counted only a few times. The chain uses TRBV6-6 and TRBJ1-1; D unresolved. Trimming shortened V by 4 bases and J by 4 bases, and 13 bases separated the two germline ends. The CDR3 covers 14 residues. Germline V gives CDR1 MNHNY, CDR2 SVGAGI (reference sequence). The CDR3 coding sequence is TGTGCCAGCAGTTCCCGGACTGGCGGCACTGAAGCTTTCTTT. This encodes CASSSRTGGTEAFF.

The rearrangement joins TRBV7-3 to TRBJ2-3; maybe TRBD1 (6 bases). V was shortened by 7 bases and J by 6 bases, with 29 bases between the two germline ends. CDR1 and CDR2 (germline): SGHTA, FQGTGA. The CDR3 is made up of 18 amino acids. This chain's CDR3 is CASTRTDRRLTGEDTQYF. CDR3 DNA: TGTGCCAGCACCCGGACAGACCGACGCTTAACCGGCGAGGATACGCAGTATTTT.

The V and J genes are TRBV14 and TRBJ2-7; 8 nucleotides agree with TRBD1. Germline CDR1 SGHDN, CDR2 FVKESK. This CDR3 has 15 amino acids. V dropped 4 bases and J dropped 2; count of bases not matched to a gene: 7. CDR3 residues: CASSRSDRAAYEQYF. The CDR3 coding sequence is TGTGCCAGCAGCCGCTCGGACAGGGCCGCCTACGAGCAGTACTTC.

This CDR3 reads CASLEQGQVTDTQYF. CDR3 coding DNA: TGTGCCAGCCTCGAACAGGGCCAGGTAACAGATACGCAGTATTTT. The chain links TRBV2 to TRBJ2-3; maybe TRBD1 (6 bases). V dropped 8 bases and J dropped 3 bases, with 18 bases sitting between them. The CDR3 totals 15 residues. Germline V CDR1 and CDR2: SNHLY, FYNNEI. Full variable domain (outside the CDR3, taken from reference TRBV2 and TRBJ2-3): EPEVTQTPSHQVTQMGQEVILRCVPISNHLYFYWYRQILGQKVEFLVSFYNNEISEKSEIFDDQFSVERPDGSNFTLKIRSTKLEDSAMYFCASLEQGQVTDTQYFGPGTRLTVL.

V gene TRBV27 combines with J gene TRBJ1-4; 9 bases line up with TRBD1. This CDR3 region has 16 residues. V shed 5 bases, J shed 3 bases, and the junction held 7 bases outside the gene matches. The germline V gene has CDR1 MNHEY and CDR2 SMNVEV (reference sequence). The CDR3 DNA is TGTGCCAGCAGTGGACAGGGGTATCGGGCTAATGAAAAACTGTTTTTT. This translates into CASSGQGYRANEKLFF.

V usage is TRBV4-2 and J usage is TRBJ2-1; 8 bases agree with TRBD2. The CDR3 contains 15 residues. V trimming: 2 bases; J trimming: 8 bases; junction bases outside the gene matches: 8. Germline V gives CDR1 LGHNA, CDR2 YNFKEQ. CDR3 nucleotide sequence: TGTGCCAGCAGCCAAATCCGGACTAGCTGGGATGAGCAGTTCTTC. Its translation: CASSQIRTSWDEQFF.

V is TRBV27 and J is TRBJ2-5; D call uncertain. Trimming pared 1 base from V and 5 bases from J, leaving 8 bases between. The CDR3 spans 13 residues. Germline CDR1 is MNHEY and CDR2 is SMNVEV (reference sequence). The CDR3 here is CASSLWPGETQYF. In DNA form, the CDR3 reads TGTGCCAGCAGTTTATGGCCTGGGGAGACCCAGTACTTC.

The rearrangement uses TRBV27 and TRBJ2-7; D not resolved. Germline CDR1 reads MNHEY; CDR2 reads SMNVEV (reference sequence). The CDR3 consists of 14 residues. V lost 2 bases, J lost 4 bases, and 12 bases lay in between. The CDR3 DNA reads as TGTGCCAGCAGTTTAGCCAAGGTAGGGTACGAGCAGTACTTC. Translated, it gives CASSLAKVGYEQYF.

This clone was picked up one time. The chain couples TRBV29-1 to TRBJ1-1; D is unresolved. V gave up 4 bases and J gave up 1 base, with 10 bases separating them. Germline V gene lookup returns CDR1 SQVTM and CDR2 ANQGSEA. CDR3 length: 13 amino acids. In DNA form, the CDR3 reads TGCAGCGTTGCTGACGGGGAGAACACTGAAGCTTTCTTT. Encoded protein: CSVADGENTEAFF.

In its sample, this clone was seen once. V gene TRBV28 combines with J gene TRBJ2-7; 9 positions agree with TRBD1. The V and J ends lost 4 bases and 2 bases, in that order; junction bases with no gene match: 3. CDR3 length: 14 residues. Per the germline V gene, CDR1 is MDHEN and CDR2 is SYDVKM. The CDR3: CASSSWTGAYEQYF. The CDR3 coding sequence is TGTGCCAGCAGTTCGTGGACAGGGGCCTACGAGCAGTACTTC.